The clone carrying this T cell receptor beta chain was observed a handful of times. TCRdb passed the RT-PCR reads through MiXCR, listing each CDR3 protein once. Of over 150,000 distinct CDR3 sequences listed, roughly 30% were seen once; the top ten hold around 3%. Germline assignment: CDR1 KGHSH and CDR2 LQKENI. The CDR3 covers 14 residues. Trimming shortened V by 0 bases and J by 9 bases, and 12 bases separated the two germline ends. The sample comes from a study of patients and donors after allogeneic stem cell transplantation. The sequenced material came from blood, either unsorted or a sorted T cell fraction (not recorded which). This sequence was found in a human donor who was either an allogeneic HSCT recipient or a stem cell or donor lymphocyte infusion donor (not recorded which). It is not recorded whose cells these are; they may come from a transplant donor. The rearrangement links TRBV18 to TRBJ2-1; D not resolved. The CDR3 nucleotides are TGTGCCAGCTCACCACCGTATAACCTGATTGAGCAGTTCTTC. This sequence encodes CASSPPYNLIEQFF.